This passage covers 4 T cell receptor beta chains from one sample sequenced in a study of cytomegalovirus exposure and HLA in healthy donors. Amplification used 60 Vbeta primers and 13 Jbeta primers. Repertoires were generated with immunoSEQ multiplex PCR, while TCRdb's copy carries only in-frame clones and drops some. Of fewer than 200,000 clones in the sample, more than 65% were seen once. Sequenced material: PBMCs. Receptor source: a woman aged 45 to 65 in good health and CMV-seronegative.

This chain uses TRBV5-1 with TRBJ2-1, with D maybe TRBD1 (7 bases). The CDR3 totals 17 residues. V shed 2 bases and J shed 7 bases, with 22 bases lying between them. CDR1 is SGHRS, CDR2 YFSETQ, per germline. The CDR3 DNA sequence: TGCGCCAGCAGCTTAGTGCTCGGAGGGGGCGCGGGGAATGAGCAGTTCTTC. Translation gives CASSLVLGGGAGNEQFF.

The J gene is TRBJ1-1, the V gene TRBV6-6, with D perhaps matching TRBD1 (6 bases). Germline values: CDR1 MNHNY, CDR2 SVGAGI (reference sequence). Trimming left V 5 bases short and J 7 bases short, with 8 bases between. The CDR3 extends over 11 amino acids. This chain's CDR3 is CASSTGIEAFF. The CDR3 DNA sequence: TGTGCCAGCAGTACAGGGATTGAAGCTTTCTTT.

The CDR3, as DNA: TGTGCCAGCAAATGGGGGGGAGGGCCTCAAGAGACCCAGTACTTC. It is translated as CASKWGGGPQETQYF. The V gene is TRBV13, the J gene TRBJ2-5, with TRBD2 matching 7 bases. The CDR3 has 15 amino acids. With 7 bases clipped from V and 2 bases from J, the junction kept 10 bases outside the gene matches. Germline V gene sequence: CDR1 PRHDT, CDR2 FYEKMQ (reference sequence).

The chain recombines TRBV30 with TRBJ1-2, with D possibly matching TRBD1 (6 bases). Germline V gene data show CDR1 as GTSNPN and CDR2 as SVGIG (reference sequence). The V end was cut by 3 bases, the J end by 4 bases, with 18 bases between. This CDR3 is built from 15 residues. CDR3 protein: CAWRGGAARGYGYTF. The DNA for the CDR3 is TGTGCCTGGAGAGGGGGGGCCGCAAGGGGCTATGGCTACACCTTC.